The clone carrying this T cell receptor (beta chain) was detected only once. It may be a read error: a sequence one base away is much more abundant. Then a second PCR, running roughly 6 to 12 cycles, was carried out with a sample-barcoded 5' primer and a J-beta primer mix. TCRdb re-analysed the 5' RACE reads in MiXCR, keeping a single row per CDR3 protein. The table lists about 930,000 distinct CDR3 sequences, 25% to 35% of them singletons. This specimen belongs to a study of blood T cells in healthy people across ages. The CDR3 loop spans 15 amino acids. Germline CDR1 is MNHNS and CDR2 is SASEGT. After removal of 7 bases from V and 3 bases from J, the junction contained 12 bases not matched to a gene. The sample was also reused in another study, on T cells of mothers and their children. As reported in that work: Samples were obtained from three healthy Caucasian mothers and their six children.

The sequenced sample was blood. The receptor comes from a middle-aged woman in good health. The rearrangement uses TRBV6-1 and TRBJ2-7, with TRBD2 identical over 7 bases. CDR3 sequence (DNA): TGTGCCAGCAATGTGAAGCGGGGATCGAACTACGAGCAGTACTTC. Encoded protein: CASNVKRGSNYEQYF.